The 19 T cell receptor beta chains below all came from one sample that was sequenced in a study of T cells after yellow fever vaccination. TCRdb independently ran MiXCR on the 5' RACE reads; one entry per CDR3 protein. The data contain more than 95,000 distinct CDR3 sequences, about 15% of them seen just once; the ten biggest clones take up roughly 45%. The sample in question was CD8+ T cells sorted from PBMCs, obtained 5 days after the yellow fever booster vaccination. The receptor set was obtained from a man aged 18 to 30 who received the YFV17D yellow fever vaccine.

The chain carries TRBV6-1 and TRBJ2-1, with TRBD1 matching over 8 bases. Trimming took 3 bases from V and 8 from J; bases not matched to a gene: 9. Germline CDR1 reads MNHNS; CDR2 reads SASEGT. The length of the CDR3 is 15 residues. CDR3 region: CASSDMGQVGDEQFF. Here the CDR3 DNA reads TGTGCCAGCAGTGATATGGGACAGGTCGGCGATGAGCAGTTCTTC.

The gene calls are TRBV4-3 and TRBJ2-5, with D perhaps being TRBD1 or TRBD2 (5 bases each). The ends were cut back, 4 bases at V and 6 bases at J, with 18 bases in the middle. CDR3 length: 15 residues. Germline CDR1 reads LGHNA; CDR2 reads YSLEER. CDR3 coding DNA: TGCGCCAGCAGCCGCCTTGGGGACGGATTCCAGACCCAGTACTTC. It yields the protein CASSRLGDGFQTQYF.

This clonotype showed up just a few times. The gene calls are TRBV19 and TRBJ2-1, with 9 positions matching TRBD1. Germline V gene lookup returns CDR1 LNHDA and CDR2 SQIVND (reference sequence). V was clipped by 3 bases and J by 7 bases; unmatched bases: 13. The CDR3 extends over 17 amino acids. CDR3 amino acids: CASSMGTGGAGYNEQFF. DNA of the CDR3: TGTGCCAGTAGTATGGGAACAGGGGGCGCGGGGTATAATGAGCAGTTCTTC.

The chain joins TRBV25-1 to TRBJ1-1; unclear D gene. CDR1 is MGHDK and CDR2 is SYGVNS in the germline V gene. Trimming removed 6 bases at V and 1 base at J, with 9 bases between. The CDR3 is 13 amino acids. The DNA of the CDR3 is TGTGCCAGCAGAAAGCGGGAGAACACTGAAGCTTTCTTT. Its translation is CASRKRENTEAFF. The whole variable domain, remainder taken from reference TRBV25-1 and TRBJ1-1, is EADIYQTPRYLVIGTGKKITLECSQTMGHDKMYWYQQDPGMELHLIHYSYGVNSTEKGDLSSESTVSRIRTEHFPLTLESARPSHTSQYLCASRKRENTEAFFGQGTRLTVV.

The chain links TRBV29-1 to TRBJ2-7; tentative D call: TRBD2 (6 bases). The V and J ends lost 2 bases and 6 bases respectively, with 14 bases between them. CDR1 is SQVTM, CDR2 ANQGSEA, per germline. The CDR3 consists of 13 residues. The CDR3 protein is CSVESKGGVEQYF. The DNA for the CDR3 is TGCAGCGTTGAATCTAAGGGCGGGGTCGAGCAGTACTTC.

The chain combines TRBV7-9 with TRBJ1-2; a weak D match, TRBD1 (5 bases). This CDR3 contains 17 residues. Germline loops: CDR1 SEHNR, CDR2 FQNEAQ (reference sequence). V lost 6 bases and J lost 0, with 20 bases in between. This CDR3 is CASRNSAGKSTNYGYTF. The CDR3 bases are TGTGCCAGCAGGAATTCTGCAGGGAAGTCGACTAACTATGGCTACACCTTC. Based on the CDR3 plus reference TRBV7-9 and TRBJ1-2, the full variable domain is DTGVSQNPRHKITKRGQNVTFRCDPISEHNRLYWYRQTLGQGPEFLTYFQNEAQLEKSRLLSDRFSAERPKGSFSTLEIQRTEQGDSAMYLCASRNSAGKSTNYGYTFGSGTRLTVV.

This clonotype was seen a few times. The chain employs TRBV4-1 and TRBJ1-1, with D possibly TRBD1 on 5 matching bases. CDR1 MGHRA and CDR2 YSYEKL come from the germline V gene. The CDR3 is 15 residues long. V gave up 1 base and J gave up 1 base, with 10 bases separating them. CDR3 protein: CASSQAGGRNTEAFF. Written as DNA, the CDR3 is TGCGCCAGCAGCCAAGCTGGGGGTAGGAACACTGAAGCTTTCTTT.

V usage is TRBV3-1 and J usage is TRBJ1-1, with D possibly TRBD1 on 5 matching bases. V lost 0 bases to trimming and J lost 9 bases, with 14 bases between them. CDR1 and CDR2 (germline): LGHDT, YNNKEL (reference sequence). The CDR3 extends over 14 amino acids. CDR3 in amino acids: CASSQDWETAKAFF. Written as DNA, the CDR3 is TGTGCCAGCAGCCAAGATTGGGAGACAGCCAAAGCTTTCTTT.

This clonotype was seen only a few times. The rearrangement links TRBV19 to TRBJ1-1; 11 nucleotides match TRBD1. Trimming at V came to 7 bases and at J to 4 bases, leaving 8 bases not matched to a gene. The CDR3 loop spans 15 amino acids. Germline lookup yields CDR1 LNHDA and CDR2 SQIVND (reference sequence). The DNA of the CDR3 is TGTGCCAGTAAAGTCGCGGGACAGGGGGTCACTGAAGCTTTCTTT. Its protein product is CASKVAGQGVTEAFF.

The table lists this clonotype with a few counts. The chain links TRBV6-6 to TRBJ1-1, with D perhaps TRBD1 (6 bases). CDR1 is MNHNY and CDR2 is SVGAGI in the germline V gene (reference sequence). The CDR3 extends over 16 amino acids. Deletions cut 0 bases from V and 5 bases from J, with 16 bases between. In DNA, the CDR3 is TGTGCCAGCAGTTACTCTAAAGAAGGGGGTGGAACTGAAGCTTTCTTT. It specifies CASSYSKEGGGTEAFF.

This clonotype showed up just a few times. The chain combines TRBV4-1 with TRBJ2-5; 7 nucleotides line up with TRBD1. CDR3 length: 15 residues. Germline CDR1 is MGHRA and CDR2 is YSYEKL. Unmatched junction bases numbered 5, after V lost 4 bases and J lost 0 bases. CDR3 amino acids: CASSPRQGYQETQYF. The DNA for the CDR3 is TGCGCCAGCAGCCCCCGACAGGGTTACCAAGAGACCCAGTACTTC.

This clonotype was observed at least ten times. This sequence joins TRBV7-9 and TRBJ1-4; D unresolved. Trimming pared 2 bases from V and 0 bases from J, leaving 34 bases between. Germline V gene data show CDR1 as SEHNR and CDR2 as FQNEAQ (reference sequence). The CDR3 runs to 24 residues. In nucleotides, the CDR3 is TGTGCCAGCAGCTTATCTACATGGAAAAACCTCGTTCCAAATAACCGAACAACTAATGAAAAACTGTTTTTT. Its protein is CASSLSTWKNLVPNNRTTNEKLFF.

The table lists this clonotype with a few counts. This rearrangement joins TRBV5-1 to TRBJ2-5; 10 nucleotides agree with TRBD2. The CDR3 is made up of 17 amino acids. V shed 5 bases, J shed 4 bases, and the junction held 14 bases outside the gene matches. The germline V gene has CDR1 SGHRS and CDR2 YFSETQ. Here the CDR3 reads CASRPGLANTLGETQYF. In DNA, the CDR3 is TGCGCCAGCAGACCGGGACTAGCGAATACATTGGGAGAGACCCAGTACTTC.

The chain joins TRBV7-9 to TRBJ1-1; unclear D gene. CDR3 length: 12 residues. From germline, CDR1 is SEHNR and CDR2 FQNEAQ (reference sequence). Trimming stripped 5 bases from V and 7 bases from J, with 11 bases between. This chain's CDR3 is CASSRGPFEAFF. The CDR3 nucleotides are TGTGCCAGCAGCCGCGGACCATTTGAAGCTTTCTTT.

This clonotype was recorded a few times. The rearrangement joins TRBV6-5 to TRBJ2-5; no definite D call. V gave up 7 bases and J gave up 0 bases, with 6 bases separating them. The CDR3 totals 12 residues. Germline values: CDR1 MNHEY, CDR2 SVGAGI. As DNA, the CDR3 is TGTGCCAGCACCGCCGACCAAGAGACCCAGTACTTC. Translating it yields CASTADQETQYF.

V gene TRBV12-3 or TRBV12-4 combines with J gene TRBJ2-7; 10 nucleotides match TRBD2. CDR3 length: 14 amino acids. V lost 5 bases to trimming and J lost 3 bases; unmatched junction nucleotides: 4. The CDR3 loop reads CASSPLAGVYEQYF. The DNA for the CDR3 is TGTGCCAGCAGTCCTCTAGCGGGGGTCTACGAGCAGTACTTC.

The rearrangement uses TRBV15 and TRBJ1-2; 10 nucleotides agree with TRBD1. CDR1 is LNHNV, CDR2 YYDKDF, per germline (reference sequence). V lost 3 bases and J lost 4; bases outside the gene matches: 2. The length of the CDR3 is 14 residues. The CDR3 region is CATSRDRGAYGYTF. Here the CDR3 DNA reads TGTGCCACCAGCAGGGACAGGGGGGCCTATGGCTACACCTTC.

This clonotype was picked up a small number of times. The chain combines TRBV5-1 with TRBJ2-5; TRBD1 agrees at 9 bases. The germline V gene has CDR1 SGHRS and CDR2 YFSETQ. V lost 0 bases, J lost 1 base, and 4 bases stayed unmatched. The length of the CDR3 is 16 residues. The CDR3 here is CASSLGTGVSQETQYF. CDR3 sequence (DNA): TGCGCCAGCAGCTTGGGGACAGGGGTGTCCCAAGAGACCCAGTACTTC.

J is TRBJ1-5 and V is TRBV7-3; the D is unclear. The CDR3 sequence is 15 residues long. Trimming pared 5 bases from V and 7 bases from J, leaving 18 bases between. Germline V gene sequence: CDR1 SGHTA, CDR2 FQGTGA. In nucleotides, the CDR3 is TGTGCCAGCAGCCGCCAGAGGCACTCCGTGCAGCCCCAGCATTTT. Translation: CASSRQRHSVQPQHF.